The entry below describes one T cell receptor (beta chain). Deletions cut 4 bases from V and 2 bases from J, with 6 bases between. Germline CDR1 and CDR2: LNHDA and SQIVND (reference sequence). This CDR3 has 12 amino acids. Using immunoSEQ multiplex PCR, the repertoire was profiled, and TCRdb retains in-frame clones only, with some absent. This table holds about 85,000 clones, about nine tenths found once. The source of the sample is a study of T cell changes during pregnancy in multiple sclerosis. The chain joins TRBV19 to TRBJ2-7; no clear D. The specimen comprised peripheral blood, sampled in the first trimester of pregnancy. The sequence was obtained from a female donor with multiple sclerosis, enrolled in a pregnancy study. CDR3 sequence (DNA): TGTGCCAGTAGTAGCAGGACCTACGAGCAGTACTTC. The encoded protein is CASSSRTYEQYF.